These 9 T cell receptor beta chains were all obtained from the same sample, sequenced in a study of TIL therapy for anti-PD-1-resistant metastatic lung cancer. The immunoSEQ assay was v3. Libraries were prepared by immunoSEQ multiplex PCR; TCRdb keeps only in-frame clonotypes and omits some of them. The sample contains roughly 60,000 clones, about nine tenths of which appear only once. Time point denoted: pre-treatment sample, taken before nivolumab and TIL therapy. Sample: blood, taken at baseline. These receptors originate from a person aged 25 to 85 with non-small cell lung cancer.

The rearrangement joins TRBV12-3 or TRBV12-4 to TRBJ2-7; D possibly uses TRBD1 or TRBD2 (5 bases each). The V end was cut by 3 bases, the J end by 3 bases, with 9 bases between. There are 13 residues in the CDR3. The CDR3 sequence: CASSFRDGYEQYF. In DNA form, the CDR3 reads TGTGCCAGCAGTTTCCGGGACGGCTACGAGCAGTACTTC.

The chain recombines TRBV27 with TRBJ2-3; D perhaps matches TRBD2 (5 bases). Germline values: CDR1 MNHEY, CDR2 SMNVEV (reference sequence). V was shortened by 6 bases and J by 1 base, with 11 bases between the two germline ends. CDR3 size: 14 residues. The CDR3 DNA is TGTGCCAGCAGGCCCCGAGGGCGCACAGATACGCAGTATTTT. It codes for CASRPRGRTDTQYF.

CDR3 region: CSAYNEKLFF. The CDR3 DNA sequence: TGCAGTGCCTATAATGAAAAACTGTTTTTT. The chain employs TRBV20-1 and TRBJ1-4, with D unclear. Trimming removed 6 bases from V and 4 bases from J, with 3 bases in between. This CDR3 comprises 10 residues. Germline-derived CDR1 and CDR2 are DFQATT and SNEGSKA (reference sequence).

The chain is built from TRBV27 and TRBJ2-7; D might be TRBD2 (5 bases). The V end was cut by 6 bases, the J end by 3 bases, with 15 bases between. This CDR3 spans 14 amino acids. Germline CDR1 reads MNHEY; CDR2 reads SMNVEV (reference sequence). The chain's CDR3 is CASRTTKASYEQYF. The CDR3 bases are TGTGCCAGCAGGACGACTAAAGCCAGCTACGAGCAGTACTTC.

This clone showed up just once. The V call is TRBV12-3 or TRBV12-4, the J call TRBJ2-1, with a tentative D call TRBD2 (6 bases). The ends were cut back, 6 bases at V and 12 bases at J, with 18 bases in the middle. CDR3 size: 13 residues. CDR3 sequence: CASSRLDRTGQFF. The DNA of the CDR3 is TGTGCCAGCAGCAGACTAGATCGCACGGGGCAGTTCTTC.

The CDR3 here is CASSVGRGPSLAKNIQYF. In DNA form, the CDR3 reads TGTGCCAGCAGCGTTGGTCGGGGGCCAAGTTTAGCCAAAAACATTCAGTACTTC. This rearrangement joins TRBV11-2 to TRBJ2-4; TRBD1 or TRBD2 may be the D gene (6 bases each). V lost 5 bases and J lost 0, with 20 bases in between. Germline V gene data show CDR1 as SGHAT and CDR2 as FQNNGV. The length of the CDR3 is 18 residues.

Of note for this clone: The junction and the germline gene differ at one end; a read error may be behind it. The chain joins TRBV7-2 to TRBJ1-1; D not certain. Germline CDR1 is SGHTA and CDR2 is FQGNSA. This CDR3 contains 15 residues. The CDR3: CVSSAAAGVGTEAFF. In DNA, the CDR3 is TGTGTCAGCAGCGCCGCGGCGGGTGTGGGGACTGAAGCTTTCTTT.

In its sample, this clone was seen a few times. The chain uses TRBV28 and TRBJ1-6; D unclear. The CDR3 extends over 14 amino acids. V was shortened by 5 bases and J by 10 bases, with 15 bases between the two germline ends. Germline CDR1 and CDR2: MDHEN and SYDVKM. CDR3 DNA: TGTGCCAGCAGTCCGCCCGTGCGTAACTCACCCCTCCACTTT. Amino acids: CASSPPVRNSPLHF.

With respect to this clone: Compared with germline, one end of the junction differs, possibly owing to a read error. In DNA, the CDR3 is TGTGCCAGCAGTTACCGGACAGGGACCTACAATTCACCCCTCCACTTT. Translation: CASSYRTGTYNSPLHF. The rearrangement links TRBV27 to TRBJ1-6; 8 bases map to TRBD1. The CDR3 covers 16 residues. Germline V lookup: CDR1 MNHEY, CDR2 SMNVEV (reference sequence).